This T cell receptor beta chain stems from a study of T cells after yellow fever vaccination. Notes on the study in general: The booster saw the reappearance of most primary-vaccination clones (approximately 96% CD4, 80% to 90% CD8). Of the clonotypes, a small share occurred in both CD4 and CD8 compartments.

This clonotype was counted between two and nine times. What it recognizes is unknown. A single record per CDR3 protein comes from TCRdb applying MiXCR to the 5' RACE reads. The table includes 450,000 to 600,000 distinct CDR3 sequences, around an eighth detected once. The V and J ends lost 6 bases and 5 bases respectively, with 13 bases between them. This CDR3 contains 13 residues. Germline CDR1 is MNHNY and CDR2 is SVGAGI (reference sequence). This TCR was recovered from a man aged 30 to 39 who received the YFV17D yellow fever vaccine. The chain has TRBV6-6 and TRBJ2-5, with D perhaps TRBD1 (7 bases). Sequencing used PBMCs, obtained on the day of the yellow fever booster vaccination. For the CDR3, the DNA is TGTGCCAGCAGGGAGGGGGCGGTTGAGACCCAGTACTTC. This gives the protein CASREGAVETQYF.